This T cell receptor (beta chain) originates from a study of blood T cells in healthy people across ages (dated by TCRdb to 2015 to 2017). Regarding the research as a whole: In model experiments, template switching captured about one uniquely barcoded TCR beta cDNA molecule for every two T cells. Using deep sequencing normalized with unique cDNA molecular identifiers, the study measured how TCR beta repertoire diversity changes with age. Donors were grouped into four age groups: young (average approximately 15 years), middle-aged (around 39), aged (about 60) and long-lived (less than 85). Using the same blood draw, the study looked at two additional independent replicas of 1 million unique cDNA reads for two donors, one aged 18 to 29 and the other aged 80 or older.

The full study reports these points: Observed TCR beta diversity per million T cells fell roughly linearly with age, and a significant reduction was already apparent by age roughly 41. Donor CMV infection status was unknown, potentially confounding age-related changes in expanded clonotypes. Bulk unsorted PBMC profiling prevented conclusive comparison of naive and antigen-experienced compartments. Estimates of total diversity from one million sequenced T cells were regarded as lower bounds and underestimates. A strong correlation was found between observed TCR beta diversity and the percentage of naive T cells measured by flow cytometry. Compared with the aged group, the long-lived group had more naive CD4+ T cells, fewer expanded clones and increased TCR diversity, suggesting age selection.

This clonotype came up a few times. The clone's antigen remains unknown. Nothing much larger sits one base from this clone, and base qualities are not available. Libraries were prepared through 5' RACE. Sequencing was carried out with an Illumina HiSeq 2500. A second roughly 7 to 11 cycle PCR used a sample-barcoded 5' primer and a J-beta primer mix. A template-switch 5' adaptor carrying 12 random nucleotides introduced a unique molecular identifier onto each TCR beta cDNA molecule. Each sample yielded at least 2.5 million CDR3-containing paired-end reads. First-strand cDNA was synthesized from all RNA with the Mint cDNA synthesis kit, primed by a TRBC-specific oligonucleotide. After uracil-DNA glycosylase treatment, a first 18-cycle PCR used universal primers M1SS and BC2_uni_R on all cDNA. The original methods were these. Each sample was normalized by randomly selecting 1 million high-quality reads, each carrying a distinct molecular identifier. Instead of being binned into consensus sequences, reads with shared molecular identifiers were discarded. CDR3 identification, clonotype clustering and error correction used MiTCR with a Q25 quality threshold and the strictest error-elimination algorithm. A nonparametric unseen species model with Euler transformation was used to estimate lower-bound total TCR beta diversity. The raw public data were reprocessed by TCRdb itself: fastp quality trimming at Q25, MiXCR clonotype calling, in-frame beta chains only. Rows are combined by CDR3 protein, so each entry shows the most common genes and DNA. TCRdb assigned the V and J calls; the authors' analysis was not used. This sample has more than 450,000 distinct CDR3 sequences in its table, and about 29% of those were observed once. The biggest ten clones account for under 4.5% of the sample.

Trimming costs V 6 bases and J 0 bases, and their ends lie 12 bases apart. From the cysteine up to the phenylalanine, the CDR3 has a length of 15 residues. The retained sequence is limited to the CDR3, 45 bases, with the frame set at the first base. Reading the germline V gene gives CDR1 MNHEY and CDR2 SVGAGI. The 39 donors, aged 6 to 90 years, were systemically healthy Caucasian individuals from Russia. Around 9.9 milliliters of peripheral blood were collected from each donor into EDTA-treated Vacutainer tubes. Ficoll-Paque density-gradient centrifugation was used to isolate PBMCs, with at least 7 million per sample. Trizol reagent was used to extract total RNA from the PBMCs, yielding at least 5 micrograms per sample. The percentages of naive CD45RAhigh/CD27high T cells were determined by flow cytometry on a PBMC aliquot from every donor. The sample was also linked to a second study, of T cells of mothers and their children. As the second study states: The donors were nine systemically healthy Caucasian individuals, made up of three mothers and their six children. cDNA synthesis used all of the extracted RNA, with 1.5 ug of RNA in each 15 ul reaction. In the second PCR, sample barcodes and 2-4 random nucleotides were introduced via the M1S primer. Each mother yielded over 8 million TCR beta CDR3 reads and each child some 3 million reads. Thymic selection similarly shapes TCR recombination output in related and unrelated pairs, with minor effect from inherited differences. Normalized repertoire overlap was always found to be slightly, but never significantly, higher in related mother-child pairs than in unrelated mother-child pairs. No persistent microchimeric T cell clones were detected, at a sensitivity of approximately 100 clones per million clonotypes. In the study, deep NGS was used to compare the TCR beta repertoires of mothers and children, and features distinguishing related mother-child pairs from unrelated individuals were sought. Mothers averaged roughly 40 +/- 4 years of age and children averaged roughly 11 +/- 4 years. After adapter ligation was performed with NEBNext reagents, the libraries were sequenced on an Illumina HiSeq 2000 with 100+100 nt paired-end reads. To avoid cross-contamination, the mother libraries and the child libraries were prepared a month apart and sequenced in separate runs. Between roughly 500,000 and 2,300,000 distinct TCR beta clonotypes were identified per donor. Naive TCR beta clonotypes were estimated from low-frequency clonotypes matched to each donor's FACS-determined naive share, without sorting.

The sequence was collected from a boy under 10 years old in good health. The sequenced sample consisted of blood. This chain joins TRBV6-5 to TRBJ2-1; no confident D gene assignment can be made. The sequenced DNA: TGTGCCAGCAGCTATGGACGGAGCTCCTACAATGAGCAGTTCTTC. Its coded protein is CASSYGRSSYNEQFF.